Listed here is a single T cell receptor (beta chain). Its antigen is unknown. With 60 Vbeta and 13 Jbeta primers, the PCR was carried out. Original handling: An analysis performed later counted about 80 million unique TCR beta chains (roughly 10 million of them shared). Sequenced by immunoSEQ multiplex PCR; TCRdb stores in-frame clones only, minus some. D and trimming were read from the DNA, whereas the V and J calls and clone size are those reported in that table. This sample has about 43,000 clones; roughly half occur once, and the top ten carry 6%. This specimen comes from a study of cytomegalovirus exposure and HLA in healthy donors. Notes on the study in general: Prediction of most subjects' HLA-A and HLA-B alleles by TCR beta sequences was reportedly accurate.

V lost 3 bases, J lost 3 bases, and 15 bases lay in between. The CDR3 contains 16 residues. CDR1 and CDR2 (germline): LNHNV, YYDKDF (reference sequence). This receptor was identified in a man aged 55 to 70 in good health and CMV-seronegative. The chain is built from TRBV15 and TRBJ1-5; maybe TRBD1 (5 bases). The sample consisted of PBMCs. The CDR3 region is CATSRKGASSNQPQHF. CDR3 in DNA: TGTGCCACCAGCAGGAAAGGGGCGAGCTCCAATCAGCCCCAGCATTTT.